This TCR beta chain was identified during a study of regulatory dendritic cells for organ transplantation. Sorted T cells were CFSE-labeled and cultured 5 days with allogeneic regulatory or mature dendritic cells at 1:10. FACS sorted CD4+ or CD8+ T cells into CD45RA+ naive and CD45RO+ memory. A note on this clone: Antigen unknown.

The method was immunoSEQ multiplex PCR; TCRdb's version includes in-frame clones alone and lacks a portion of them. The sample records fewer than 15,000 clones, more than 75% being singletons. Study-wide points: Memory T cells were less diverse than naive, with memory CD8+ most oligoclonal. Mature dendritic cells appeared to drive more memory CD8+ clonal expansion than regulatory ones.

The length of the CDR3 is 15 residues. Trimming removed 5 bases at V and 0 bases at J, with 12 bases between. Germline V gene sequence: CDR1 SGHDN, CDR2 FVKESK. V gene TRBV14 combines with J gene TRBJ2-3; D gene unclear. This clonotype originated in a human donor in good health. Sequences were obtained from naive CD8+ T cells from blood cultured with regulatory dendritic cells. Subset of the sample: CD45RA+ naive T cells. CDR3 sequence reads: CASSVLRPSTDTQYF. The CDR3 DNA reads as TGTGCCAGCAGCGTCTTGAGGCCTAGCACAGATACGCAGTATTTT.